This TCR beta chain was identified in a study of blood T cell repertoires in COVID-19 (dated by TCRdb to 2020 to 2022). About the study as a whole: The collaborator samples originated in the United States, Italy and Spain and spanned the acute and convalescent phases of COVID-19. The material from the prospective study consisted of cDNA or gDNA derived from T cells, B-cell-depleted T cells, or PBMCs. Deeply sampled blood TCRbeta repertoires from subjects exposed to, actively infected with, or recovered from COVID-19 were included in the dataset. The repertoires were released in a freely available public database intended as a resource for research on the immune response to SARS-CoV-2. Samples were obtained from the ongoing ImmuneRACE study (first 160 participants) and from over a thousand subjects provided by 6 global collaborators. A de-identified subject ID, COVID-19 status, age in years and sex were almost always included in the sample metadata. Where HLA class I and class II types were available, the types were taken from metadata supplied by the sample provider, not from assay-based typing.

The V end gives up 3 bases and the J end 4 bases, leaving 9 bases in the junction not matched to a gene. According to the germline V gene, CDR1 reads SQVTM and CDR2 reads ANQGSEA. There are 15 amino acids in the CDR3, from cysteine to phenylalanine inclusive. Just the 45-base CDR3 DNA is kept, in frame starting at base 1. TCRbeta CDR3 regions were amplified from genomic DNA using the immunoSEQ Assay, a bias-controlled multiplex PCR. For the original study's pipeline: The number of nucleated cells in each sample was estimated by amplification of reference gene primers within the assay. To quantify the absolute abundance of each unique TCRbeta CDR3 rearrangement, sequence reads were collapsed and filtered. For each sample, productive Simpson clonality was calculated by taking the square root of Simpson's diversity index across productive rearrangements. TCRdb took over this immuneACCESS table, retaining in-frame rearrangements with V and J assigned. Such tables are incomplete; in checked studies, under half of the missing clones stem from an unresolved V gene, and the remainder is unexplained. V and J calls and clone size are those listed in that table; D and trimming were worked out from the DNA. For this sample there are about 310,000 clones; roughly nine tenths appear just once. Together, the top ten hold approximately 2.9% of the sample.

The study at large found these results: The amount of clinical and demographic metadata varied by source and participant and was provided uncurated.

Comments on this clone: Its antigen specificity is not known. Base qualities are not recorded, but no much larger clone differs from it by a single base.

In Seattle, one collaborating source enrolled patients while the infection was active and tracked those patients longitudinally over the course of disease. The collaborating institutions used their own protocols to collect whole blood in K2EDTA tubes. For TCRbeta analysis, collaborators shipped samples in one of three forms: frozen whole blood, isolated PBMCs, or DNA extracted from either of those sample types. Sample: peripheral blood. The sequence was obtained from a woman aged 30 to 39 with COVID-19, enrolled during active disease. This chain is built from TRBV29-1 and TRBJ2-7, with TRBD2 identical over 10 junction bases. The CDR3 protein: CSVERAASGSYEQYF. The nucleotides read TGCAGCGTTGAGCGAGCGGCTAGCGGGAGTTACGAGCAGTACTTC.